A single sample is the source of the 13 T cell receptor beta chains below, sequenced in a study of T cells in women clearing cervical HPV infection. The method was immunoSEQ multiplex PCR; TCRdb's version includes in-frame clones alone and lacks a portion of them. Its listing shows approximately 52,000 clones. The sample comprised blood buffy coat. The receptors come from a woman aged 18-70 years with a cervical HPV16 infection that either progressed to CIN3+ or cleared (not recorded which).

The CDR3 sequence: CASSLGTVRQQPQHF. Partial CDR3 DNA: TGTGCCAGCAGTCTCGGGACAGTCAGGCAACAGCCC. The J gene is TRBJ1-5, the V gene TRBV6-2 or TRBV6-3, with TRBD1 matching 7 bases. The sequenced fragment ends 3 residues before the CDR3 boundary, so the rest is inferred from the germline J gene. Germline-derived CDR1 and CDR2 are MNHEY and SVGEGT. J was trimmed by 7 bases and V by 5 bases; bases with no gene match: 11. The CDR3 is 15 amino acids.

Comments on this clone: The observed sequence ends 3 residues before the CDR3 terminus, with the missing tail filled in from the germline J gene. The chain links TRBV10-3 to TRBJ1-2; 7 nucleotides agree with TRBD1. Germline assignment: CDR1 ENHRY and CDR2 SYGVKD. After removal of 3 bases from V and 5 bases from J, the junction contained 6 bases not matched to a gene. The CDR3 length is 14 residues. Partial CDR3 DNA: TGTGCCATCAGTGACCAGGGGGACTGGTATGGC. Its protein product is CAISDQGDWYG. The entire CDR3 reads CAISDQGDWYGYTF.

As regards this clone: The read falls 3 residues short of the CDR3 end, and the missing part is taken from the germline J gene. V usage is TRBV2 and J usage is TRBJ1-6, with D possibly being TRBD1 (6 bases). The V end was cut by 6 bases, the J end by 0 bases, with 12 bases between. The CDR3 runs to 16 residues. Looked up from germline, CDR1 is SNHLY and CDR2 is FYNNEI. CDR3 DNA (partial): TGTGCCAGCAGAGTAGACAGGAGCTCCTATAATTCACCC. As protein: CASRVDRSSYNSP. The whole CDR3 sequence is CASRVDRSSYNSPLHF. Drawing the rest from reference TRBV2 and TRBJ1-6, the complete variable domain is EPEVTQTPSHQVTQMGQEVILRCVPISNHLYFYWYRQILGQKVEFLVSFYNNEISEKSEIFDDQFSVERPDGSNFTLKIRSTKLEDSAMYFCASRVDRSSYNSPLHFGNGTRLTVT.

The CDR3 DNA, read in part, is TGTGCCAGCAGCTTAGACCTTTCAGGGGATACG. This codes for CASSLDLSGDT. The full CDR3 protein reads CASSLDLSGDTQYF. The rearrangement joins TRBV7-2 to TRBJ2-3; D is perhaps TRBD1 (5 bases). The CDR3 end falls 3 residues outside the read, so it is completed with the germline J gene. Germline V gene data show CDR1 as SGHTA and CDR2 as FQGNSA. Trimming shortened V by 1 base and J by 6 bases, and 11 bases separated the two germline ends. CDR3 length: 14 amino acids. The entire variable domain, with the rest obtained from reference TRBV7-2 and TRBJ2-3, is as follows: GAGVSQSPSNKVTEKGKDVELRCDPISGHTALYWYRQSLGQGLEFLIYFQGNSAPDKSGLPSDRFSAERTGGSVSTLTIQRTQQEDSAVYLCASSLDLSGDTQYFGPGTRLTVL.

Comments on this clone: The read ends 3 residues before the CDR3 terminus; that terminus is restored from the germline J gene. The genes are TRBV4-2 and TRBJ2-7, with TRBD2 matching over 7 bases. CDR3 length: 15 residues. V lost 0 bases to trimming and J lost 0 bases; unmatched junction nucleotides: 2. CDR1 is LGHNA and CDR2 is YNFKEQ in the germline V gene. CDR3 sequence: CASSQEASGSYEQYF. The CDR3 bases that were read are TGTGCCAGCAGCCAAGAGGCTAGCGGCTCCTACGAG.

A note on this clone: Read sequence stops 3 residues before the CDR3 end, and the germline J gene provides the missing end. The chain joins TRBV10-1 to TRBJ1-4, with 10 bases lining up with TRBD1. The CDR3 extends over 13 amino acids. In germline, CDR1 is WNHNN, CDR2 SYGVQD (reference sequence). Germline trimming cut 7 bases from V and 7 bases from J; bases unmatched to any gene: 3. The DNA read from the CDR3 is TGCGCCAGCACGAGGGACAGGGGTGAAAAA. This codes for CASTRDRGEK. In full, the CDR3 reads CASTRDRGEKLFF.

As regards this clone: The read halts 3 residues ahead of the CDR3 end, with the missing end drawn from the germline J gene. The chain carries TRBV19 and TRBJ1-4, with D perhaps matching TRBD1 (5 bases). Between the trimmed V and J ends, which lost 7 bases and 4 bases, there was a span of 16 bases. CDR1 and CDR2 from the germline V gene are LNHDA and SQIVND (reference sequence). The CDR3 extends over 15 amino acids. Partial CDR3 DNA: TGTGCCAGTACCAAAGGGGCAGCCAATAATGAAAAA. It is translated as CASTKGAANNEK. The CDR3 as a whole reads CASTKGAANNEKLFF.

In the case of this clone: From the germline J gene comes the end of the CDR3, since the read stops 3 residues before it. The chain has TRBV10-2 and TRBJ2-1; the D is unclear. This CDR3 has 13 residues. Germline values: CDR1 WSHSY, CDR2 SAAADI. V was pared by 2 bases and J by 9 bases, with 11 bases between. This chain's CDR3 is CASSEALGSEQFF. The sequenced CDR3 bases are TGCGCCAGCAGTGAGGCCCTAGGTAGTGAG.

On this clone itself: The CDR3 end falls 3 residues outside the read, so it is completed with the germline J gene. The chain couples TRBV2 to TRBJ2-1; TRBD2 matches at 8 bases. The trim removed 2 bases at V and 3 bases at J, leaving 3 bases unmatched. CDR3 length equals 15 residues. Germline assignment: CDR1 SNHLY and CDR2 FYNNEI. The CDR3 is CASSESAGGYNEQFF. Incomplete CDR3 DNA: TGTGCCAGCAGTGAATCTGCGGGGGGCTACAATGAG.

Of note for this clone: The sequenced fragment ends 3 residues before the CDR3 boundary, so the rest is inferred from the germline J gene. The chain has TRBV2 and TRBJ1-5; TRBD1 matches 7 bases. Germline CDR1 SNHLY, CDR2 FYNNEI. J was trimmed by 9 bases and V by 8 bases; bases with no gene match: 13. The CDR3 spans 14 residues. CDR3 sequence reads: CASGTDPTERPQHF. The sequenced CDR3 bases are TGTGCCAGCGGGACAGACCCCACCGAACGGCCC.

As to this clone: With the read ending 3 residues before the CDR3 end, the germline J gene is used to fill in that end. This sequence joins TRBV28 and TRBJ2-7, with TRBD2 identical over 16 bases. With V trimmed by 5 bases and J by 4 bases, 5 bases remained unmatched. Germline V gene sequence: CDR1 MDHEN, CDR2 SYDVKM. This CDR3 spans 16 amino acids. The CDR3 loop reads CASSPSGLAGGYEQYF. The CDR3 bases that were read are TGTGCCAGCAGTCCCTCGGGACTAGCGGGGGGGTACGAG.

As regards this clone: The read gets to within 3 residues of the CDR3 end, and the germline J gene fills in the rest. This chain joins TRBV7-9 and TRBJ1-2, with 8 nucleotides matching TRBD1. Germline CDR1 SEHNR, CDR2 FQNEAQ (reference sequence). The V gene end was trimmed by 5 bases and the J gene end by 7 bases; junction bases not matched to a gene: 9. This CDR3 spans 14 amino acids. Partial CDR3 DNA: TGTGCCAGCAGCCACAACCAGGGGGCGGGTGGC. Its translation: CASSHNQGAGG. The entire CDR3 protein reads CASSHNQGAGGYTF.

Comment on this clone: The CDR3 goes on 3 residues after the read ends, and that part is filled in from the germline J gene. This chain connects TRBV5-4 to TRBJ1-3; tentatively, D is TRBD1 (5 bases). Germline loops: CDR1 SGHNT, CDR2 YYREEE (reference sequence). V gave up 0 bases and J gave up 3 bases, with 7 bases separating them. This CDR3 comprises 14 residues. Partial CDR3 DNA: TGTGCCAGCAGCTTGGCGGGGGTTGGAAACACC. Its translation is CASSLAGVGNT. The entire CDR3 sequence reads CASSLAGVGNTIYF.